This T cell receptor (beta chain) comes out of a study of blood T cell repertoires in COVID-19. The method was immunoSEQ multiplex PCR; TCRdb's version includes in-frame clones alone and lacks a portion of them. This sample yields more than 200,000 clones, of which around nine tenths are seen a single time; 1.6% belongs to the top ten. Germline-derived CDR1 and CDR2 are LGHNA and YNFKEQ. The CDR3 runs 15 residues. J was trimmed by 6 bases and V by 0 bases; bases with no gene match: 2. Sequenced input: PBMCs or T cells enriched from blood (not recorded which). V gene TRBV4-2 combines with J gene TRBJ2-2; 9 nucleotides agree with TRBD2. The receptor's source is a woman in her 50s who had recovered from COVID-19. CDR3 coding DNA: TGTGCCAGCAGCCAAGACGGGACTAGCCCCGGGGAGCTGTTTTTT. Translated, it gives CASSQDGTSPGELFF.